The sample holds a few counts of the clone carrying this T cell receptor beta chain. Its specificity is unknown. V dropped 6 bases and J dropped 4; count of bases not matched to a gene: 6. The CDR3 covers 15 residues. Germline V gene lookup returns CDR1 MNHEY and CDR2 SVGAGI. This sample is part of a study of T cell repertoires in cytomegalovirus infection. Looking at the study overall: CMV epitopes used comprised recently identified HLA-C-restricted ones and well-studied HLA-B-restricted ones.

Each CDR3 protein gets one entry after TCRdb re-called the reads with MiXCR. Altogether hundreds of thousands of distinct CDR3 sequences are present, 40% to 50% being singletons, with the ten largest covering about two fifths. Study-wide points: HLA-C-restricted, CMV-specific TCR beta clonotypes were dominant ex vivo.

This clonotype was sampled from a human donor in good health (CMV status not recorded). Some clones in this sample may be carry-over from other donors' samples. This chain connects TRBV6-5 to TRBJ1-5; 10 bases line up with TRBD1. Specimen: cultured PBMCs, collected from culture after CMV antigen stimulation. In DNA form, the CDR3 reads TGTGCCAGCAGCCGGACAGGGGGAATTAATCAGCCCCAGCATTTT. Translation gives CASSRTGGINQPQHF.